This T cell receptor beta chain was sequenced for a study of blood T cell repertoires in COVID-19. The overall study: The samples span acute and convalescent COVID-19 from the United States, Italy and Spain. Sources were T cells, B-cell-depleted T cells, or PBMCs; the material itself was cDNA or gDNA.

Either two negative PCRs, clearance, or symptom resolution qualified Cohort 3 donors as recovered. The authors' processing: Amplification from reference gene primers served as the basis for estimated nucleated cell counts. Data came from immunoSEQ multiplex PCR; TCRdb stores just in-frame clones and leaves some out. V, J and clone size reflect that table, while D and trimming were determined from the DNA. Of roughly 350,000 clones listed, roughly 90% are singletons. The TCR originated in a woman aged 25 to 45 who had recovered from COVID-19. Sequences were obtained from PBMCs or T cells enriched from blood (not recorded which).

For the CDR3, the DNA is TGTGCCAGCAGTGAGCGGCTAGCGGGGGTCTCAGATACGCAGTATTTT. It is translated as CASSERLAGVSDTQYF. This chain uses TRBV2 with TRBJ2-3; TRBD2 agrees at 10 bases. The ends lost 3 bases at V and 4 bases at J; junction bases unmatched: 7. Germline-derived CDR1 and CDR2 are SNHLY and FYNNEI. The CDR3 extends over 16 amino acids.